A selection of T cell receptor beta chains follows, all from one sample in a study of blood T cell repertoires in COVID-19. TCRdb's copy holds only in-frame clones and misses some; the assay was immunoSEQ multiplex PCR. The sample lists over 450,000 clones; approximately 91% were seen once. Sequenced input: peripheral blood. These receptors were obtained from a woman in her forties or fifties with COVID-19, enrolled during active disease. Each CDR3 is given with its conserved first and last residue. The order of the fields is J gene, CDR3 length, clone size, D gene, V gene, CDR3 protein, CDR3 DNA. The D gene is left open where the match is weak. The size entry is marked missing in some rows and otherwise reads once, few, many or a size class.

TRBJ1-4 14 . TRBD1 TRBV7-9 CASSSTGANEKLFF TGTGCCAGCAGCTCCACAGGGGCTAATGAAAAACTGTTTTTT
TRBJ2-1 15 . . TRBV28 CASSFPSLGGNEQFF TGTGCCAGCAGTTTCCCCTCGTTGGGGGGCAATGAGCAGTTCTTC
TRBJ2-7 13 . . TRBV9 CASSVAYIPPLHF TGTGCCAGCAGCGTAGCTTACATACCGCCCCTGCACTTC
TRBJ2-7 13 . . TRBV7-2 CASSLGRDYEQYF TGTGCCAGCAGCTTGGGCAGGGACTACGAGCAGTACTTC
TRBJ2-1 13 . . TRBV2 CASSYTGSGEQFF TGTGCCAGCAGTTATACAGGGTCCGGTGAGCAGTTCTTC
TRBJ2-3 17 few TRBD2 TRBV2 CASSDGRAGGLTDTQYF TGTGCCAGCAGTGACGGGCGAGCGGGGGGGCTGACAGATACGCAGTATTTT
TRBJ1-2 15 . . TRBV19 CASSTLRTEYDGYTF TGTGCCAGTAGTACCCTTAGGACAGAATACGATGGCTACACCTTC
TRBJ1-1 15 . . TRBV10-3 CAITPVGGENTEAFF TGTGCCATCACCCCGGTAGGGGGAGAGAACACTGAAGCTTTCTTT
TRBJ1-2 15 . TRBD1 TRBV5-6 CASSLGTGGVYGYTF TGTGCCAGCAGCTTAGGGACAGGGGGTGTTTATGGCTACACCTTC
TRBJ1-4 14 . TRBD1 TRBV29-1 CSVALDRDSGKLFF TGCAGCGTTGCACTGGACAGGGATAGTGGGAAACTGTTTTTT
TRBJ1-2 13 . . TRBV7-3 CASSLSGSSGYTF TGTGCCAGCAGCTTATCGGGATCCTCTGGCTACACCTTC
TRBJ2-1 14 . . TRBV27 CASSLAGPYNEQFF TGTGCCAGCAGTTTAGCGGGACCTTACAATGAGCAGTTCTTC
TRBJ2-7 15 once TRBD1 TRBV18 CASSLGTGNSYEQYF TGTGCCAGCTCCCTCGGGACAGGAAACTCCTACGAGCAGTACTTC
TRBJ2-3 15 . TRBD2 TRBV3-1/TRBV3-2 CASSLPGGGTDTQYF TGTGCCAGCAGCCTCCCGGGGGGGGGCACAGATACGCAGTATTTT
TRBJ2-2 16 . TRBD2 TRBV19 CASTRLGGGAPGELFF TGTGCCAGCACACGACTGGGCGGGGGGGCTCCCGGGGAGCTGTTTTTT
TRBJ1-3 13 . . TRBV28 CASSQGSGNTIYF TGTGCCAGCAGTCAGGGTTCTGGAAACACCATATATTTT
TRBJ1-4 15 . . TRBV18 CASSPRGSSNEKLFF TGTGCCAGCTCACCACGCGGCAGCTCGAATGAAAAACTGTTTTTT
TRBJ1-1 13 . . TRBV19 CASSIWGNTEAFF TGTGCCAGTAGTATATGGGGCAACACTGAAGCTTTCTTT
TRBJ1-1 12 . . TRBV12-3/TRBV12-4 CASSLLEAEAFF TGTGCCAGCAGTTTGTTAGAGGCTGAAGCTTTCTTT
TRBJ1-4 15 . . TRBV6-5 CASRYRGGGNEKLFF TGTGCCAGCAGGTACCGTGGGGGCGGAAATGAAAAACTGTTTTTT
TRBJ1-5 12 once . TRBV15 CATSRGGGSQHF TGTGCCACCAGCAGAGGGGGTGGGAGCCAGCATTTT
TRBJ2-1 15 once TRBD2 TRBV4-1 CASSQEAGGLNEQFF TGCGCCAGCAGCCAAGAGGCGGGGGGCCTCAATGAGCAGTTCTTC
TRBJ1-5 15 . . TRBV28 CASSLSSGEYQPQHF TGTGCCAGCAGTTTATCATCGGGGGAATATCAGCCCCAGCATTTT
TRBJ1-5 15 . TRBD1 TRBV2 CASSRQGVSNQPQHF TGTGCCAGCAGTCGACAGGGGGTTAGCAATCAGCCCCAGCATTTT
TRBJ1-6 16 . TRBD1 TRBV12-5 CASGSKQGSFGTALHF TGTGCTAGTGGTTCCAAACAGGGGTCCTTCGGTACGGCCCTCCACTTT
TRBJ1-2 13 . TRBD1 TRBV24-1 CATSDSEGAGYTF TGTGCCACCAGTGATTCGGAGGGGGCTGGCTACACCTTC
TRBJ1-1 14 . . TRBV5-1 CASNSDSIGTEAFF TGCGCCAGCAACTCCGACAGCATCGGCACTGAAGCTTTCTTT
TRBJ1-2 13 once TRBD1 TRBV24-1 CATSDPTGSGYTF TGTGCCACCAGTGACCCGACAGGGAGTGGCTACACCTTC
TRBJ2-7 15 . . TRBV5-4 CASSLGTSTSYEQYF TGTGCCAGCAGCTTGGGGACTTCCACCTCCTACGAGCAGTACTTC
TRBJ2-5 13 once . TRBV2 CASVTGSRETQYF TGTGCCAGCGTTACCGGGAGCAGAGAGACCCAGTACTTC
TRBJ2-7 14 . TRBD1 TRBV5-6 CASSLGTGGYEQYF TGTGCCAGCAGCTTGGGGACAGGGGGCTACGAGCAGTACTTC
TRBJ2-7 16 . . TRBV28 CASSLRGRSDSYEQYF TGTGCCAGCAGCCTCCGGGGTCGCTCGGATTCCTACGAGCAGTACTTC
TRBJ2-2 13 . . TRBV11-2 CASRLGGTGELFF TGTGCCAGCAGGCTTGGGGGGACCGGGGAGCTGTTTTTT
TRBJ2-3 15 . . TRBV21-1 CASSKETPLTDTQYF TGTGCCAGCAGCAAAGAGACACCCCTCACAGATACGCAGTATTTT
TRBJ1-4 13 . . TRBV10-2 CASKGGRGEKLFF TGCGCCAGCAAAGGGGGTAGGGGTGAAAAACTGTTTTTT
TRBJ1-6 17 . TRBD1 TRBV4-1 CASSHQTGGGNNSPLHF TGCGCCAGCAGCCACCAAACAGGGGGCGGGAATAATTCACCCCTCCACTTT
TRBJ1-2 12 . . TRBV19 CASSLRGYGYTF TGTGCCAGTAGTCTCCGGGGCTATGGCTACACCTTC
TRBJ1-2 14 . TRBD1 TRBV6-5 CASNQLGRGIGYTF TGTGCCAGCAACCAACTGGGCAGGGGGATAGGCTACACCTTC
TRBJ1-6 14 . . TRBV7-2 CASSLVPPDSPLHF TGTGCCAGCAGCTTAGTTCCGCCGGATTCACCCCTCCACTTT
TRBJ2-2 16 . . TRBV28 CASSSTGTPVPGELFF TGTGCCAGCAGTTCCACCGGGACACCTGTTCCCGGGGAGCTGTTTTTT
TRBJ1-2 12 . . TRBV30 CAWFGGNYGYTF TGTGCCTGGTTTGGGGGGAACTATGGCTACACCTTC
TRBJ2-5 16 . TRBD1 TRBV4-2 CASSQGGTGDQETQYF TGTGCCAGCAGCCAAGGAGGGACAGGCGACCAAGAGACCCAGTACTTC
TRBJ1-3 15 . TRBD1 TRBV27 CASSLSDRGGNTIYF TGTGCCAGCAGTTTATCGGACAGGGGCGGAAACACCATATATTTT
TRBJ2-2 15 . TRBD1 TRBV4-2 CASSQGQGGHGELFF TGTGCCAGCAGCCAAGGACAGGGGGGTCACGGGGAGCTGTTTTTT
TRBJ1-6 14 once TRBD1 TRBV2 CASSEDRGKSPLHF TGTGCCAGCAGTGAAGACAGGGGGAAATCACCCCTCCACTTT
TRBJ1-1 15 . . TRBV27 CASSLDRNMNTEAFF TGTGCCAGCAGTTTAGACAGAAACATGAACACTGAAGCTTTCTTT
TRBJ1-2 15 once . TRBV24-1 CATSDQDTANYGYTF TGTGCCACCAGTGATCAGGATACAGCTAACTATGGCTACACCTTC
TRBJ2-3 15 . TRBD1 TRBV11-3 CASSLGTGYTDTQYF TGTGCCAGCAGCCTCGGGACAGGTTACACAGATACGCAGTATTTT
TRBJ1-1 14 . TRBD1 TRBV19 CASSIERGHTEAFF TGTGCCAGTAGTATAGAAAGGGGGCACACTGAAGCTTTCTTT
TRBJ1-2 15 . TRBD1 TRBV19 CASSIAPAQGYGYTF TGTGCCAGTAGTATAGCCCCGGCACAGGGGTATGGCTACACCTTC
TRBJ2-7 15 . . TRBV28 CASSFISGQGGEQYF TGTGCCAGCAGTTTTATCTCTGGGCAGGGTGGCGAGCAGTACTTC
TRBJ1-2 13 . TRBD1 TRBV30 CAWSLGQGVGYTF TGTGCCTGGAGTCTAGGACAGGGGGTAGGCTACACCTTC
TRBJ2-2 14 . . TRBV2 CASSQDRNTGELFF TGTGCCAGCTCCCAGGACAGGAACACCGGGGAGCTGTTTTTT
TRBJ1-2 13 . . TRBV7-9 CASSAGVGEGYTF TGTGCCAGCAGCGCAGGGGTCGGGGAGGGCTACACCTTC
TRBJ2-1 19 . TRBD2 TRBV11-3 CASSLDGRLAGDSYNEQFF TGTGCCAGCAGCTTAGATGGGCGACTAGCGGGGGATTCCTACAATGAGCAGTTCTTC
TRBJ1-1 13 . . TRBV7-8 CASSLVLKREAFF TGTGCCAGCAGCTTAGTCCTGAAGAGGGAAGCTTTCTTT